One sample yielded the 20 T cell receptor beta chains listed below, sequenced in a study of glioma-infiltrating T cells after dendritic cell vaccination. Described time point: after dendritic cell vaccination, including at tumor progression/relapse. Data came from immunoSEQ multiplex PCR; TCRdb stores just in-frame clones and leaves some out. Among around 83,000 clones, around 85% were seen once, and the ten largest hold about 9.3%. Sequenced here: blood, sampled after dendritic cell vaccination. The receptors stem from a human donor with glioblastoma.

The chain joins TRBV18 to TRBJ2-4; TRBD1 is a possible D gene (6 bases). Deletions cut 3 bases from V and 7 bases from J, with 13 bases between. CDR1 is KGHSH, CDR2 LQKENI, per germline. There are 14 residues in the CDR3. DNA of the CDR3: TGTGCCAGCTCACCCCAAGGACAGCTTAACATTCAGTACTTC. Translation: CASSPQGQLNIQYF.

J is TRBJ2-1 and V is TRBV9, with 12 bases aligning to TRBD2. Germline CDR1 is SGDLS and CDR2 is YYNGEE. The CDR3 extends over 21 amino acids. Germline trimming cut 0 bases from V and 0 bases from J; bases unmatched to any gene: 13. This CDR3 is CASSVGLAGARTKLSYNEQFF. The CDR3 DNA follows: TGTGCCAGCAGCGTAGGACTAGCGGGAGCTCGCACAAAGCTCTCCTACAATGAGCAGTTCTTC. Drawing the rest from reference TRBV9 and TRBJ2-1, the complete variable domain is DSGVTQTPKHLITATGQRVTLRCSPRSGDLSVYWYQQSLDQGLQFLIQYYNGEERAKGNILERFSAQQFPDLHSELNLSSLELGDSALYFCASSVGLAGARTKLSYNEQFFGPGTRLTVL.

This sequence joins TRBV19 and TRBJ2-4; 7 bases align to TRBD2. The junction had 2 bases not matched to a gene; V was cut back by 3 bases and J by 6 bases. The V gene's germline CDR1 is LNHDA and CDR2 SQIVND (reference sequence). This CDR3 comprises 13 residues. CDR3 residues: CASSIRGVNIQYF. CDR3 bases: TGTGCCAGTAGTATCCGGGGGGTAAACATTCAGTACTTC.

V gene TRBV9 combines with J gene TRBJ2-3, with 11 bases that match TRBD2. After removal of 2 bases from V and 6 bases from J, the junction contained 5 bases not matched to a gene. CDR3 size: 15 residues. Per the germline V gene, CDR1 is SGDLS and CDR2 is YYNGEE. The CDR3 sequence: CASSVGSGRGDTQYF. CDR3 sequence (DNA): TGTGCCAGCAGCGTCGGTAGCGGGAGGGGGGATACGCAGTATTTT.

This clone is a singleton in its sample. V usage is TRBV7-9 and J usage is TRBJ2-1, with TRBD1 as a possible D gene (6 bases). The ends were cut back, 8 bases at V and 2 bases at J, with 13 bases in the middle. This CDR3 contains 14 residues. CDR1 is SEHNR, CDR2 FQNEAQ, per germline (reference sequence). CDR3 nucleotide sequence: TGTGCCAGCGGGGGCGGAAATACCTACAATGAGCAGTTCTTC. Its translation: CASGGGNTYNEQFF.

V usage is TRBV6-1 and J usage is TRBJ2-7; TRBD1 agrees at 9 bases. Per the germline V gene, CDR1 is MNHNS and CDR2 is SASEGT. This CDR3 is 14 amino acids long. V gave up 6 bases and J gave up 6 bases; unmatched junction bases: 9. In DNA form, the CDR3 reads TGTGCCAGCAGCCCCCCGGACAGGGGCGGCGAGCAGTACTTC. Protein sequence: CASSPPDRGGEQYF.

The chain links TRBV28 to TRBJ2-7; 8 bases are shared with TRBD2. The CDR3 covers 12 residues. The germline CDR1 and CDR2 sequences are MDHEN and SYDVKM. The V gene end was trimmed by 6 bases and the J gene end by 7 bases; junction bases not matched to a gene: 5. The CDR3 nucleotides are TGTGCCAGCAGACCAGGACTAGCAGAGCAGTACTTC. This codes for CASRPGLAEQYF.

The chain links TRBV6-5 to TRBJ2-2; maybe TRBD1 (6 bases). Germline-derived CDR1 and CDR2 are MNHEY and SVGAGI. Trimming stripped 6 bases from V and 4 bases from J, with 12 bases between. The CDR3 loop spans 14 amino acids. CDR3 sequence reads: CASRFDRITGELFF. The CDR3 coding sequence is TGTGCCAGCAGATTTGACAGGATCACCGGGGAGCTGTTTTTT.

This clone appeared a few times. CDR3 protein: CASSPAPSYEQYF. CDR3 in DNA: TGTGCCAGCTCACCAGCGCCCTCCTACGAGCAGTACTTC. The rearrangement joins TRBV18 to TRBJ2-7; D remains unclear. Germline CDR1 and CDR2: KGHSH and LQKENI. V dropped 2 bases and J dropped 0 bases, with 5 bases sitting between them. CDR3 length: 13 amino acids. Drawing the rest from reference TRBV18 and TRBJ2-7, the complete variable domain is NAGVMQNPRHLVRRRGQEARLRCSPMKGHSHVYWYRQLPEEGLKFMVYLQKENIIDESGMPKERFSAEFPKEGPSILRIQQVVRGDSAAYFCASSPAPSYEQYFGPGTRLTVT.

The V gene is TRBV15, the J gene TRBJ2-7, with no clear D. The CDR3 loop spans 14 amino acids. Germline CDR1 LNHNV, CDR2 YYDKDF (reference sequence). The germline V and J ends were trimmed by 5 bases and 0 bases, with 11 bases remaining between them. The CDR3 region is CATSATPSSYEQYF. CDR3 nucleotide sequence: TGTGCCACCAGCGCGACACCGAGCTCCTACGAGCAGTACTTC.

The chain uses TRBV6-5 and TRBJ2-3; TRBD2 matches 11 bases. CDR3 length: 15 amino acids. Germline CDR1 is MNHEY and CDR2 is SVGAGI. J lost 7 bases, V lost 2 bases, and 5 bases had no gene match. In DNA, the CDR3 is TGTGCCAGCAGTTACCCGACTAGCGGGGACCATACGCAGTATTTT. Its protein is CASSYPTSGDHTQYF.

This clone was observed once. V is TRBV9 and J is TRBJ1-4, with 8 bases that match TRBD1. The CDR3 runs to 14 residues. The trim removed 2 bases at V and 7 bases at J, leaving 4 bases unmatched. CDR1 is SGDLS, CDR2 YYNGEE, per germline. Written as DNA, the CDR3 is TGTGCCAGCAGCGTTCAGGGGGCGAGTGAAAAACTGTTTTTT. This gives the protein CASSVQGASEKLFF.

The chain uses TRBV6-1 and TRBJ2-5; possible D gene TRBD2, 5 bases. The CDR3 contains 11 residues. Between the trimmed V and J ends, which lost 6 bases and 5 bases, there was a span of 7 bases. The germline V gene encodes CDR1 MNHNS and CDR2 SASEGT. The chain's CDR3 is CASREEETQYF. The CDR3 bases are TGTGCCAGCAGGGAGGAGGAGACCCAGTACTTC.

The J gene is TRBJ1-1, the V gene TRBV18; TRBD1 is a possible D gene (5 bases). Trimming pared 4 bases from V and 4 bases from J, leaving 10 bases between. This CDR3 has 13 residues. Per germline, CDR1 KGHSH and CDR2 LQKENI. The CDR3 region has the DNA TGTGCCAGCTCACTGACAGAAAGCACTGAAGCTTTCTTT. It codes for CASSLTESTEAFF.

The gene calls are TRBV15 and TRBJ2-3; a weak D match, TRBD1 (6 bases). This CDR3 spans 15 amino acids. V was pared by 9 bases and J by 5 bases, with 21 bases between. CDR1 is LNHNV and CDR2 is YYDKDF in the germline V gene (reference sequence). The CDR3 reads CATRAPQGWGDTQYF. The CDR3 nucleotides are TGTGCCACTCGAGCGCCGCAGGGGTGGGGAGATACGCAGTATTTT.

The chain joins TRBV15 to TRBJ2-3, with 9 bases aligning to TRBD2. J lost 0 bases, V lost 0 bases, and 4 bases had no gene match. The CDR3 covers 17 residues. Germline V CDR1 and CDR2: LNHNV, YYDKDF (reference sequence). CDR3: CATSRDKTSGSTDTQYF. Written as DNA, the CDR3 is TGTGCCACCAGCAGAGATAAGACTAGCGGTAGCACAGATACGCAGTATTTT.

The CDR3 bases are TGTGCCAGTAGTATCACAGCAATACAAGAGACCCAGTACTTC. It is translated as CASSITAIQETQYF. The chain joins TRBV19 to TRBJ2-5, with D hard to call. The ends were cut back, 3 bases at V and 2 bases at J, with 10 bases in the middle. In germline, CDR1 is LNHDA, CDR2 SQIVND (reference sequence). The CDR3 is made up of 14 amino acids.

This clone was seen just once. The CDR3 nucleotides are TGTGCCAGCAGCAAATGGACTAGCGGGATGGGGGAGCAGTACTTC. Residues: CASSKWTSGMGEQYF. This chain uses TRBV9 with TRBJ2-7; TRBD2 matches 12 bases. With V trimmed by 4 bases and J by 7 bases, 9 bases remained unmatched. CDR1 and CDR2 (germline): SGDLS, YYNGEE. The CDR3 consists of 15 residues.

V is TRBV6-5 and J is TRBJ1-4; perhaps TRBD1 as D (6 bases). The CDR3 is 16 amino acids. Trimming left V 0 bases short and J 7 bases short, with 15 bases between. Germline loops: CDR1 MNHEY, CDR2 SVGAGI. The CDR3 here is CASSYSWRGRSEKLFF. CDR3 bases: TGTGCCAGCAGTTACTCGTGGCGGGGGCGTAGTGAAAAACTGTTTTTT.

The chain has TRBV16 and TRBJ2-7; D is undetermined. Per germline, CDR1 KGHSY and CDR2 FQNENV. With 2 bases removed from V and 3 bases from J, the gap between germline ends came to 11 bases. The CDR3 has 14 residues. CDR3 sequence (DNA): TGTGCCAGCAGCCAACTCGGCGGATACTACGAGCAGTACTTC. Amino acids: CASSQLGGYYEQYF.